This T cell receptor beta chain originates from a study of patients and donors after allogeneic stem cell transplantation. This CDR3 spans 13 amino acids. With 8 bases removed from V and 3 bases from J, the gap between germline ends came to 12 bases. Germline V CDR1 and CDR2: ENHRY, SYGVKD. TCRdb re-derived calls from the RT-PCR reads in MiXCR, one entry per CDR3 protein. The table has about 200,000 distinct CDR3 sequences, around two fifths seen once. This clonotype was observed a few times. This chain uses TRBV10-3 with TRBJ2-3; D may be TRBD2 (6 bases). This TCR was recovered from a human donor who was either an allogeneic HSCT recipient or a stem cell or donor lymphocyte infusion donor (not recorded which). It is not recorded whose cells these are; they may come from a transplant donor. Sequences were obtained from blood, either unsorted or a sorted T cell fraction (not recorded which). The CDR3 nucleotides are TGTGCCATCCGGGAGAGGGAGACAGATACGCAGTATTTT. It specifies CAIRERETDTQYF.